The T cell receptor (beta chain) described here comes from a study of CD8 T cells in ankylosing spondylitis. General study points: Within peripheral blood, clones linked to disease were CD8+ and relatively rare. One TCR beta motif, made up of seven to nine highly homologous variants, appeared characteristic of ankylosing spondylitis blood.

From the 5' RACE reads, TCRdb called clonotypes with MiXCR, one entry per CDR3 protein. The sample yields around 340,000 distinct CDR3 sequences, about 15% seen once. Notes on this clonotype: Its antigen remains unidentified.

The ends were cut back, 0 bases at V and 6 bases at J, with 11 bases in the middle. The CDR3 contains 14 residues. Germline V CDR1 and CDR2: LNHDA, SQIVND (reference sequence). The material sequenced was blood, either unsorted or a sorted T cell fraction (not recorded which). The chain has TRBV19 and TRBJ1-1; TRBD1 is a possible D gene (6 bases). The TCR sequence derives from a male donor with ankylosing spondylitis or in good health (not recorded which). CDR3 sequence reads: CASSIDRGVAEAFF. As DNA, the CDR3 is TGTGCCAGTAGTATAGACAGGGGTGTCGCTGAAGCTTTCTTT. Variable domain in full (rest from reference TRBV19 and TRBJ1-1): DGGITQSPKYLFRKEGQNVTLSCEQNLNHDAMYWYRQDPGQGLRLIYYSQIVNDFQKGDIAEGYSVSREKKESFPLTVTSAQKNPTAFYLCASSIDRGVAEAFFGQGTRLTVV.